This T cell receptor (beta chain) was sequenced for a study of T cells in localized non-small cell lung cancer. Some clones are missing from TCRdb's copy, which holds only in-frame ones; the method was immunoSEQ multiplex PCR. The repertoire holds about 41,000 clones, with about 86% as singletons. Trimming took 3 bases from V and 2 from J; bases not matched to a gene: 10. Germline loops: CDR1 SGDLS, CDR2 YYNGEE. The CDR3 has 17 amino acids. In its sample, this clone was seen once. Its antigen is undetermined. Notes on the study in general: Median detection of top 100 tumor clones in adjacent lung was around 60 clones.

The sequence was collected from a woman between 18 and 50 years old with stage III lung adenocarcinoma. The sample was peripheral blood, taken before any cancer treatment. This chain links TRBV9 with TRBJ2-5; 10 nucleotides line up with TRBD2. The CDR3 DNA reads TGTGCCAGCAGCGCAGGGGCTAGCGGGGGTAGGCAAGAGACCCAGTACTTC. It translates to CASSAGASGGRQETQYF. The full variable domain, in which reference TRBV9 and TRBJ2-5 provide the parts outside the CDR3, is DSGVTQTPKHLITATGQRVTLRCSPRSGDLSVYWYQQSLDQGLQFLIQYYNGEERAKGNILERFSAQQFPDLHSELNLSSLELGDSALYFCASSAGASGGRQETQYFGPGTRLLVL.